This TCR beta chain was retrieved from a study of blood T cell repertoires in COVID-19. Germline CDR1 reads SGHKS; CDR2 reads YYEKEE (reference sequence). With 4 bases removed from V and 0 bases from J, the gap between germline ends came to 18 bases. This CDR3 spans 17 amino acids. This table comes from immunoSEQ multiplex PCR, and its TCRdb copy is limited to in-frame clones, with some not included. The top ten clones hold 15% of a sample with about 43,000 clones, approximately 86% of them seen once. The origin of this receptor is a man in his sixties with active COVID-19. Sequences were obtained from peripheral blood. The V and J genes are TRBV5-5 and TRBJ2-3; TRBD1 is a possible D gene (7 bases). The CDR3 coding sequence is TGTGCCAGCAGCAACGGACTCAGGGGGGCCAGCACAGATACGCAGTATTTT. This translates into CASSNGLRGASTDTQYF.